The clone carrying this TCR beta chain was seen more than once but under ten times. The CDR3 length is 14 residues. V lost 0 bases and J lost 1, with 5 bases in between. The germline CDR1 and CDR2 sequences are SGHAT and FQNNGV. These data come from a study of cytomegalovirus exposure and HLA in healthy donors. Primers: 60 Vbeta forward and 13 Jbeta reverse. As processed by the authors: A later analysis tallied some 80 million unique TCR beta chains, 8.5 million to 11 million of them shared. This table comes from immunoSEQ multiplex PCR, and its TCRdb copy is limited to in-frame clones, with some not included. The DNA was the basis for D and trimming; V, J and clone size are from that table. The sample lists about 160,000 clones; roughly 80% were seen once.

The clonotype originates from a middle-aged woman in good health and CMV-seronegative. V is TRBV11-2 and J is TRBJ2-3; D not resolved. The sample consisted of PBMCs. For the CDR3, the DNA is TGTGCCAGCAGCTTAGACCCGGGCACAGATACGCAGTATTTT. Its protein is CASSLDPGTDTQYF.